This TCR beta chain originates from a study of blood T cell repertoires in COVID-19. About the study: COVID-19 samples, acute and convalescent, were from the United States, Italy and Spain. Sample material is recorded as cDNA or gDNA derived from T cells, B-cell-depleted T cells, or PBMCs.

Patients of the Seattle cohort, enrolled during active infection, were followed longitudinally. How the authors handled the data: Estimated nucleated cell counts came from reference gene primer amplification. Produced via immunoSEQ multiplex PCR; TCRdb's table is partial and in-frame only. From that table come the V and J calls and clone size; the DNA was used to work out D and trimming. The table records approximately 300,000 clones, roughly 90% of them present only once. The CDR3 runs to 15 residues. V lost 3 bases and J lost 4; bases outside the gene matches: 6. Germline V CDR1 and CDR2: SGHRS, YFSETQ.

The V and J genes are TRBV5-1 and TRBJ1-4, with TRBD1 matching 7 bases. The TCR originated in a woman in her twenties or thirties with COVID-19, enrolled during active disease. The sample taken for sequencing was peripheral blood. The CDR3 DNA reads as TGCGCCAGCAGCTGGTCGGGACAGAGTAATGAAAAACTGTTTTTT. Its protein product is CASSWSGQSNEKLFF. The variable domain in full, completed from reference TRBV5-1 and TRBJ1-4, reads KAGVTQTPRYLIKTRGQQVTLSCSPISGHRSVSWYQQTPGQGLQFLFEYFSETQRNKGNFPGRFSGRQFSNSRSEMNVSTLELGDSALYLCASSWSGQSNEKLFFGSGTQLSVL.